The 20 T cell receptor beta chains in this list originate from one sample, sequenced in a study of glioma-infiltrating T cells after dendritic cell vaccination. As to time point: after dendritic cell vaccination, including at tumor progression/relapse. TCRdb's table, derived via immunoSEQ multiplex PCR, lists solely in-frame clones and lacks some. The sample records about 50,000 clones, 75% to 90% being singletons. The sample here was blood, taken after dendritic cell vaccination. The receptors come from a human donor with glioblastoma.

The rearrangement links TRBV4-1 to TRBJ2-7; TRBD2 aligns across 10 bases. After removal of 4 bases from V and 5 bases from J, the junction contained 8 bases not matched to a gene. The CDR3 sequence is 15 residues long. Germline V CDR1 and CDR2: MGHRA, YSYEKL. CDR3 amino acids: CASSLIQREGHEQYF. The CDR3 DNA follows: TGCGCCAGCAGCCTAATCCAGCGGGAGGGCCACGAGCAGTACTTC.

The CDR3 protein is CASSPRALTGGSFGNQPQHF. CDR3 DNA sequence: TGTGCCAGCTCACCACGGGCCTTGACAGGGGGCTCGTTTGGCAATCAGCCCCAGCATTTT. The chain uses TRBV18 and TRBJ1-5; 10 bases align to TRBD1. Germline V CDR1 and CDR2: KGHSH, LQKENI. After removal of 1 base from V and 2 bases from J, the junction contained 14 bases not matched to a gene. The CDR3 contains 20 residues.

This chain links TRBV6-1 with TRBJ1-1; 7 bases line up with TRBD1. Germline assignment: CDR1 MNHNS and CDR2 SASEGT. V trimming: 8 bases; J trimming: 1 base; junction bases outside the gene matches: 10. CDR3 length equals 15 residues. In DNA, the CDR3 is TGTGCCAGCGAGAAAGGACAGGAAAAGAACACTGAAGCTTTCTTT. This codes for CASEKGQEKNTEAFF.

The rearrangement uses TRBV10-3 and TRBJ2-1, with D maybe TRBD2 (5 bases). Deletions cut 2 bases from V and 14 bases from J, with 13 bases between. The CDR3 runs to 12 residues. CDR1 and CDR2 (germline): ENHRY, SYGVKD. The CDR3 loop is CAISEEGHVEFF. Here the CDR3 DNA reads TGTGCCATCAGTGAGGAGGGTCACGTGGAGTTCTTC.

This clone has only a few counts. V usage is TRBV28 and J usage is TRBJ2-7; D gene ambiguous. The V gene's germline CDR1 is MDHEN and CDR2 SYDVKM. Trimming took 2 bases from V and 0 from J, leaving 11 bases between them. The CDR3 extends over 15 amino acids. CDR3 coding DNA: TGTGCCAGCAGTTTACTGGCGGCCAGCTCCTACGAGCAGTACTTC. As protein: CASSLLAASSYEQYF.

The table lists this clone with a few counts. The chain has TRBV28 and TRBJ2-2; D is perhaps TRBD2 (6 bases). The CDR3 has 15 amino acids. Per germline, CDR1 MDHEN and CDR2 SYDVKM. The V and J ends lost 6 bases and 1 base respectively, with 12 bases between them. CDR3 sequence (DNA): TGTGCCAGCAGGACCGGGACTTTGAACACCGGGGAGCTGTTTTTT. This encodes CASRTGTLNTGELFF.

The CDR3 DNA follows: TGTGCCAGCAGCGACAAGAGGGGGGGGGCCGGGGCAGATACGCAGTATTTT. Translated, it gives CASSDKRGGAGADTQYF. The chain is built from TRBV9 and TRBJ2-3; possible D gene TRBD2, 7 bases. The CDR3 consists of 17 residues. V was cut by 3 bases and J by 4 bases, with 21 bases left in between. In germline, CDR1 is SGDLS, CDR2 YYNGEE.

The gene calls are TRBV19 and TRBJ2-7; TRBD1 matches at 9 bases. The germline V gene encodes CDR1 LNHDA and CDR2 SQIVND (reference sequence). The CDR3 extends over 15 amino acids. V was pared by 6 bases and J by 6 bases, with 12 bases of the junction left unmatched. In DNA, the CDR3 is TGTGCCAGTAGGGAAAAGGACAGGGGTTTCTTCGAGCAGTACTTC. Translating gives CASREKDRGFFEQYF. Drawing the rest from reference TRBV19 and TRBJ2-7, the complete variable domain is DGGITQSPKYLFRKEGQNVTLSCEQNLNHDAMYWYRQDPGQGLRLIYYSQIVNDFQKGDIAEGYSVSREKKESFPLTVTSAQKNPTAFYLCASREKDRGFFEQYFGPGTRLTVT.

The V and J genes are TRBV25-1 and TRBJ2-5; TRBD2 is a possible D gene (6 bases). With 2 bases removed from V and 4 bases from J, the gap between germline ends came to 11 bases. The CDR3 runs 14 residues. The germline V gene has CDR1 MGHDK and CDR2 SYGVNS. Here the CDR3 DNA reads TGTGCCAGCAGTGAAGGGGGGATAAGAGAGACCCAGTACTTC. Translated: CASSEGGIRETQYF.

The chain links TRBV10-3 to TRBJ1-1; D is unclear. The germline CDR1 and CDR2 sequences are ENHRY and SYGVKD. V dropped 7 bases and J dropped 1 base, with 13 bases sitting between them. The CDR3 extends over 14 amino acids. The chain's CDR3 is CAIKDITENTEAFF. The CDR3 DNA sequence: TGTGCCATCAAAGACATTACAGAGAACACTGAAGCTTTCTTT.

The rearrangement links TRBV5-1 to TRBJ2-1; 12 positions agree with TRBD2. The CDR3 contains 15 residues. Per the germline V gene, CDR1 is SGHRS and CDR2 is YFSETQ. Trimming cost V 0 bases and J 9 bases; bases outside gene matches: 4. CDR3 loop: CASSLGLAGGSEQFF. The CDR3 DNA reads TGCGCCAGCAGCTTGGGGCTAGCGGGAGGGAGTGAGCAGTTCTTC.

The chain couples TRBV7-2 to TRBJ2-5, with 10 bases that match TRBD2. Germline assignment: CDR1 SGHTA and CDR2 FQGNSA. V shed 5 bases, J shed 4 bases, and the junction held 1 base outside the gene matches. This CDR3 contains 13 residues. CDR3 in amino acids: CASSRLAGETQYF. The CDR3 nucleotides are TGTGCCAGCAGCCGACTAGCGGGAGAGACCCAGTACTTC.

The chain is built from TRBV9 and TRBJ1-3; TRBD1 is a possible D gene (5 bases). Looked up from germline, CDR1 is SGDLS and CDR2 is YYNGEE. The CDR3 has 15 residues. The V end was cut by 0 bases, the J end by 3 bases, with 10 bases between. CDR3 residues: CASSVGRGYGNTIYF. The CDR3 nucleotides read TGTGCCAGCAGCGTAGGAAGGGGATATGGAAACACCATATATTTT.

This clone appeared a few times. This chain connects TRBV6-1 to TRBJ1-2; D unresolved. Trimming left V 0 bases short and J 4 bases short, with 15 bases between. Germline CDR1 is MNHNS and CDR2 is SASEGT. The CDR3 consists of 16 residues. DNA of the CDR3: TGTGCCAGCAGTGAAGCGAACCTTCGGGGTACCTATGGCTACACCTTC. This encodes CASSEANLRGTYGYTF.

Only one count was recorded for this clone. The chain employs TRBV11-2 and TRBJ1-1, with a tentative D call TRBD1 (5 bases). CDR1 SGHAT and CDR2 FQNNGV come from the germline V gene. The CDR3 spans 14 residues. V lost 1 base and J 1 base, leaving 7 bases between the germline ends. The CDR3 DNA is TGTGCCAGCAGCTTAGTAGACAGGAACACTGAAGCTTTCTTT. Residues: CASSLVDRNTEAFF.

The chain recombines TRBV7-9 with TRBJ2-1, with 14 nucleotides matching TRBD2. The CDR3 consists of 18 residues. Trimming took 3 bases from V and 7 from J; bases not matched to a gene: 11. The germline gives CDR1 SEHNR, CDR2 FQNEAQ (reference sequence). CDR3 coding DNA: TGTGCCAGCAGCTTGATGACTAGCGGGAGGGTTTTTATTAATGAGCAGTTCTTC. Residues: CASSLMTSGRVFINEQFF.

The gene calls are TRBV9 and TRBJ2-7, with a possible D match to TRBD2 (5 bases). There are 15 residues in the CDR3. Trimming took 4 bases from V and 3 from J, leaving 17 bases between them. CDR1 is SGDLS, CDR2 YYNGEE, per germline. CDR3 bases: TGTGCCAGCAGCCCCCAAGGTGGAGGCCGCTACGAGCAGTACTTC. Residues: CASSPQGGGRYEQYF.

The CDR3 DNA reads as TGTGCCAGCAGCCAAGCCGGGGGATGGACTGAAGCTTTCTTT. Translation gives CASSQAGGWTEAFF. The chain recombines TRBV14 with TRBJ1-1; possibly TRBD1 for D (5 bases). Germline V gene lookup returns CDR1 SGHDN and CDR2 FVKESK. V was shortened by 1 base and J by 5 bases, with 11 bases between the two germline ends. CDR3 length: 14 residues.

The rearrangement links TRBV5-4 to TRBJ2-2; perhaps TRBD2 as D (5 bases). With 4 bases removed from V and 7 bases from J, the gap between germline ends came to 14 bases. In germline, CDR1 is SGHNT, CDR2 YYREEE (reference sequence). This CDR3 contains 14 residues. The CDR3 loop reads CASSPPWSGGELFF. CDR3 nucleotides: TGTGCCAGCAGCCCGCCTTGGAGCGGCGGGGAGCTGTTTTTT.

The chain has TRBV2 and TRBJ2-3; 10 nucleotides line up with TRBD2. V shed 6 bases and J 0 bases; nucleotides not matched to a gene: 3. The CDR3 extends over 15 amino acids. Germline assignment: CDR1 SNHLY and CDR2 FYNNEI. CDR3 region: CASRELAGSTDTQYF. The CDR3 coding sequence is TGTGCCAGCAGGGAACTAGCGGGGAGCACAGATACGCAGTATTTT.